This entry concerns a single TCR beta chain. Germline V gene lookup returns CDR1 LNHDA and CDR2 SQIVND (reference sequence). Trimming shortened V by 7 bases and J by 0 bases, and 5 bases separated the two germline ends. The CDR3 consists of 12 residues. The data originate from a study of blood T cell repertoires in COVID-19. Turning to the study itself: The United States, Italy and Spain provided the acute and convalescent COVID-19 samples.

Assay: immunoSEQ multiplex PCR; the TCRdb copy retains only in-frame clones and omits some. The sample includes hundreds of thousands of clones, 75% to 90% of them seen just once. Exposed enrollees encountered a COVID-19 case at some point within 2 weeks before study entry. This clonotype was obtained from a man aged 50 to 60 who had been exposed to COVID-19. The gene calls are TRBV19 and TRBJ2-3; no definite D call. The sample consisted of PBMCs or T cells enriched from blood (not recorded which). The CDR3, as DNA: TGTGCCAGTAAGGAGAGCACAGATACGCAGTATTTT. This gives the protein CASKESTDTQYF.